This T cell receptor beta chain was retrieved from a study of control samples from healthy donors and cancer patients. The method was immunoSEQ multiplex PCR; TCRdb's version includes in-frame clones alone and lacks a portion of them. The table records around 110,000 clones, 85% to 90% of them present only once. The sequencing input was blood. The clonotype originates from a woman in her 70s in good health.

CDR3 in amino acids: CASSFGRVSYNEQFF. In nucleotides, the CDR3 is TGTGCCAGCAGCTTTGGGAGAGTGTCCTACAATGAGCAGTTCTTC. This chain joins TRBV5-4 and TRBJ2-1; TRBD2 is a possible D gene (5 bases). This CDR3 region has 15 residues. Trimming stripped 2 bases from V and 1 base from J, with 10 bases between. Germline V gene sequence: CDR1 SGHNT, CDR2 YYREEE (reference sequence).